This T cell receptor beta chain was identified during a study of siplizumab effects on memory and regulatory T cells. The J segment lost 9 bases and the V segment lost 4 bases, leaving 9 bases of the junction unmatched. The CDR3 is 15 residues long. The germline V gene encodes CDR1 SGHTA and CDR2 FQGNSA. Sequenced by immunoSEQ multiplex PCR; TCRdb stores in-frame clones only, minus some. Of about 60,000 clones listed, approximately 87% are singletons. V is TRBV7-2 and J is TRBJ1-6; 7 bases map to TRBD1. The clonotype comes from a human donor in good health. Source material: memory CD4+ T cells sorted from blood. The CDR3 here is CASSSAGQPSSPLHF. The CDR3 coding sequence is TGTGCCAGCAGCTCAGCGGGACAGCCCTCTTCACCCCTCCACTTT.